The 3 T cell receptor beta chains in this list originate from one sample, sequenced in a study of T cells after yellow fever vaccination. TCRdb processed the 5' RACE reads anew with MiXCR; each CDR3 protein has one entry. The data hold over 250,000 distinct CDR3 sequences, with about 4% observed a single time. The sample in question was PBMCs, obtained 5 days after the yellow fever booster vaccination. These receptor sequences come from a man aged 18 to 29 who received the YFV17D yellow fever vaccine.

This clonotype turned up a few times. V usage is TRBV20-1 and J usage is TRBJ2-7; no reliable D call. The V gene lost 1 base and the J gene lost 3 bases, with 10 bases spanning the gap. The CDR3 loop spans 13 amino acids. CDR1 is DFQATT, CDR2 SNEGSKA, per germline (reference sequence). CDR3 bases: TGCAGTGCTAGAGGCAGCTCTGGCTACGAGCAGTACTTC. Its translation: CSARGSSGYEQYF.

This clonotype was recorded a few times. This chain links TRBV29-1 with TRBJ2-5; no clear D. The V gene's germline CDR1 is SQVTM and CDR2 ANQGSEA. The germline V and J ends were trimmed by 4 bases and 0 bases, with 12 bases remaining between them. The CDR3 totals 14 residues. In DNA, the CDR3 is TGCAGCGTTGTTTGGATGGCGGACCAAGAGACCCAGTACTTC. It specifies CSVVWMADQETQYF.

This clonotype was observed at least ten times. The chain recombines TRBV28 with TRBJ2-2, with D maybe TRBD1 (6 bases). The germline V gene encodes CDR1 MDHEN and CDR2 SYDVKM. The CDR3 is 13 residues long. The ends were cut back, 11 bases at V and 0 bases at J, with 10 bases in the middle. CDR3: CAFGTPNTGELFF. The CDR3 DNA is TGTGCCTTCGGGACACCGAACACCGGGGAGCTGTTTTTT.